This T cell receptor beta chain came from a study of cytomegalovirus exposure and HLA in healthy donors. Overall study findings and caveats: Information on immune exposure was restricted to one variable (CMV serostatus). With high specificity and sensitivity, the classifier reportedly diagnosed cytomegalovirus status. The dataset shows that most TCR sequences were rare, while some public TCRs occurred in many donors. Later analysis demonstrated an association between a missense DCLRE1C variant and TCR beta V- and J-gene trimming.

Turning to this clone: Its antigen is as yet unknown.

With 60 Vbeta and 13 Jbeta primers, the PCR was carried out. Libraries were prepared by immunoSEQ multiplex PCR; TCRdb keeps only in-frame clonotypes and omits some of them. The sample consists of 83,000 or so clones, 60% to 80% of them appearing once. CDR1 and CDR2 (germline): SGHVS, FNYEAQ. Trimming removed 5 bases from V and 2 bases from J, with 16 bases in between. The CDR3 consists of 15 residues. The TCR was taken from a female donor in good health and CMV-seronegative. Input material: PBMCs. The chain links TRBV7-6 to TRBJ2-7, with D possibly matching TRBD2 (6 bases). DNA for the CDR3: TGTGCCAGCAGCCCAAAAGCTAGCGTTCCCTACGAGCAGTACTTC. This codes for CASSPKASVPYEQYF.